The 27 T cell receptor beta chains listed next were all sequenced from one sample in a study of human T cells and chemical hapten exposure. Each CDR3 protein gets one entry after TCRdb re-called the RACE reads with MiXCR. The repertoire holds around 380,000 distinct CDR3 sequences, with 4.8% as singletons. As to time point: patch test 1, 2 weeks after DPC sensitization. Treatment in this sample: therapeutic diphenylcyclopropenone sensitization with weekly scalp DPC. This material consisted of whole blood, taken in connection with sensitization to the hapten diphenylcyclopropenone (DPC). The source is a woman in her forties or fifties with alopecia areata. Some clones in this sample may be carry-over from other donors' samples.

This clonotype was picked up many times. This chain connects TRBV28 to TRBJ1-2; D might be TRBD1 (5 bases). Trimming took 0 bases from V and 4 from J, leaving 12 bases between them. The CDR3 sequence is 15 residues long. Germline CDR1 reads MDHEN; CDR2 reads SYDVKM. The CDR3 bases are TGTGCCAGCAGTTTATGGTCCCCAGGGAGCTATGGCTACACCTTC. Its protein is CASSLWSPGSYGYTF.

This clonotype was observed many times. The chain combines TRBV11-3 with TRBJ2-2; TRBD1 matches 10 bases. V dropped 3 bases and J dropped 5; count of bases not matched to a gene: 0. The CDR3 covers 14 residues. Germline V gene lookup returns CDR1 SGHNT and CDR2 YENEEA. CDR3 region: CASSLGQGTGELFF. CDR3 bases: TGTGCCAGCAGCTTGGGACAGGGGACCGGGGAGCTGTTTTTT.

Worth noting for this clonotype: A much larger clone differs from this one at a single base, so this may be a read error. The V gene is TRBV12-3 or TRBV12-4, the J gene TRBJ1-2; 9 positions agree with TRBD1. The CDR3 is made up of 15 amino acids. V was pared by 6 bases and J by 6 bases, with 11 bases of the junction left unmatched. The CDR3 sequence: CASSPTGTGIHGYTF. CDR3 nucleotide sequence: TGTGCCAGCAGCCCGACCGGGACAGGGATCCATGGCTACACCTTC.

This clonotype has a handful of counts. This sequence joins TRBV28 and TRBJ2-1; TRBD2 matches 7 bases. Germline CDR1 reads MDHEN; CDR2 reads SYDVKM. The junction had 10 bases not matched to a gene; V was cut back by 6 bases and J by 8 bases. This CDR3 has 14 amino acids. The CDR3 DNA reads TGTGCCAGCAGGAGAGGGAGGGCCGTGGATGAGCAGTTCTTC. Its protein product is CASRRGRAVDEQFF.

This clonotype has a count of ten or more. This sequence joins TRBV7-9 and TRBJ2-1; D might be TRBD2 (6 bases). The CDR3 is 14 residues long. The ends were cut back, 5 bases at V and 15 bases at J, with 23 bases in the middle. The germline CDR1 and CDR2 sequences are SEHNR and FQNEAQ (reference sequence). CDR3 nucleotides: TGTGCCAGCAGCCCCTCTATTGGCAGGGAGGTGCCGTTCTTC. Amino acids: CASSPSIGREVPFF.

This clonotype was detected many times. The chain joins TRBV6-2 or TRBV6-3 to TRBJ2-1; D possibly corresponds to TRBD1 (6 bases). The CDR3 sequence is 12 residues long. Germline CDR1 MNHEY, CDR2 SVGEGT. V was trimmed by 4 bases and J by 13 bases, leaving 14 bases between them. CDR3 coding DNA: TGTGCCAGCAGTTGGGGGCCGGGGTCTCAGTTCTTC. This gives the protein CASSWGPGSQFF.

This clonotype was observed a handful of times. This chain links TRBV12-3 or TRBV12-4 with TRBJ1-4, with 7 bases matching TRBD1. The CDR3 runs 16 residues. The trim removed 6 bases at V and 6 bases at J, leaving 13 bases unmatched. The CDR3 spells CASSPTGVLTDEKLFF. CDR3 nucleotide sequence: TGTGCCAGCAGCCCCACAGGGGTACTTACGGATGAAAAACTGTTTTTT.

This clonotype was observed at least ten times. The chain uses TRBV20-1 and TRBJ1-6, with D uncertain. The ends were cut back, 0 bases at V and 10 bases at J, with 7 bases in the middle. The germline gives CDR1 DFQATT, CDR2 SNEGSKA (reference sequence). CDR3 length: 12 residues. The CDR3 loop reads CSARDRGSPLHF. The DNA of the CDR3 is TGCAGTGCTAGAGATAGAGGATCACCCCTCCACTTT.

V is TRBV6-1 and J is TRBJ1-5; 10 bases map to TRBD1. Trimming at V came to 11 bases and at J to 1 base, leaving 8 bases not matched to a gene. From germline, CDR1 is MNHNS and CDR2 SASEGT. The CDR3 runs 15 residues. The CDR3 DNA is TGTGCCGCGAGGGACAGGGGTGGGAGCAATCAGCCCCAGCATTTT. This gives the protein CAARDRGGSNQPQHF.

The chain employs TRBV20-1 and TRBJ2-1, with unresolved D. Trimming pared 0 bases from V and 8 bases from J, leaving 14 bases between. Germline V gene lookup returns CDR1 DFQATT and CDR2 SNEGSKA (reference sequence). This CDR3 spans 14 amino acids. CDR3 DNA: TGCAGTGCTAGAGATGGCCCCCACCTCCATGAGCAGTTCTTC. Translated: CSARDGPHLHEQFF.

V usage is TRBV5-4 and J usage is TRBJ1-3; 7 bases agree with TRBD1. The trim removed 3 bases at V and 0 bases at J, leaving 6 bases unmatched. Germline CDR1 SGHNT, CDR2 YYREEE (reference sequence). This CDR3 region has 16 residues. CDR3 residues: CASSSTGAYSGNTIYF. The DNA for the CDR3 is TGTGCCAGCAGCTCTACAGGGGCATACTCTGGAAACACCATATATTTT.

The chain combines TRBV19 with TRBJ2-3; 7 bases map to TRBD2. Per the germline V gene, CDR1 is LNHDA and CDR2 is SQIVND (reference sequence). The CDR3 totals 15 residues. The ends lost 5 bases at V and 8 bases at J; junction bases unmatched: 13. Here the CDR3 reads CASSLRAGSGGTQYF. DNA for the CDR3: TGTGCCAGTAGTCTCCGAGCAGGGTCGGGAGGTACGCAGTATTTT.

This clonotype was detected ten times or more. This chain connects TRBV5-1 to TRBJ2-1, with D possibly being TRBD2 (5 bases). The CDR3 length is 12 residues. Germline lookup yields CDR1 SGHRS and CDR2 YFSETQ. The V end was cut by 5 bases, the J end by 5 bases, with 8 bases between. The CDR3 sequence: CASRLTNNEQFF. CDR3 sequence (DNA): TGCGCCAGCAGGTTGACTAACAATGAGCAGTTCTTC.

There are many counts of this clonotype. This chain joins TRBV2 and TRBJ2-3; 10 bases line up with TRBD1. The length of the CDR3 is 14 residues. In germline, CDR1 is SNHLY, CDR2 FYNNEI. V was pared by 7 bases and J by 8 bases, with 9 bases of the junction left unmatched. The CDR3 DNA sequence: TGTGCCAGCATCGGACAGGGGGGTCGAGGTACGCAGTATTTT. It translates to CASIGQGGRGTQYF. The complete variable domain, with remaining parts taken from reference TRBV2 and TRBJ2-3, reads EPEVTQTPSHQVTQMGQEVILRCVPISNHLYFYWYRQILGQKVEFLVSFYNNEISEKSEIFDDQFSVERPDGSNFTLKIRSTKLEDSAMYFCASIGQGGRGTQYFGPGTRLTVL.

Only a few counts were recorded for this clonotype. The V gene is TRBV20-1, the J gene TRBJ1-5; 7 bases match TRBD1. V lost 6 bases to trimming and J lost 1 base; unmatched junction nucleotides: 3. This CDR3 is 13 amino acids long. CDR1 is DFQATT and CDR2 is SNEGSKA in the germline V gene (reference sequence). The CDR3 DNA is TGCAGTGCCCTACAGGGGAGCAATCAGCCCCAGCATTTT. It encodes CSALQGSNQPQHF.

This chain links TRBV19 with TRBJ2-7; 7 nucleotides match TRBD1. The trim removed 6 bases at V and 3 bases at J, leaving 8 bases unmatched. This CDR3 contains 14 residues. Germline CDR1 is LNHDA and CDR2 is SQIVND (reference sequence). The CDR3 coding sequence is TGTGCCAGTAGCGGACAGGACCACTTCTACGAGCAGTACTTC. Translating it yields CASSGQDHFYEQYF. The complete variable domain, with remaining parts taken from reference TRBV19 and TRBJ2-7, reads DGGITQSPKYLFRKEGQNVTLSCEQNLNHDAMYWYRQDPGQGLRLIYYSQIVNDFQKGDIAEGYSVSREKKESFPLTVTSAQKNPTAFYLCASSGQDHFYEQYFGPGTRLTVT.

At least ten counts were recorded for this clonotype. V usage is TRBV29-1 and J usage is TRBJ2-7, with 7 nucleotides matching TRBD1. The CDR3 totals 12 residues. The V and J ends lost 6 bases and 5 bases, in that order; junction bases with no gene match: 7. Germline V gene lookup returns CDR1 SQVTM and CDR2 ANQGSEA. The CDR3 DNA sequence: TGCAGCGTCAGCCCACAGGGGAACGAGCAGTACTTC. It is translated as CSVSPQGNEQYF.

In its sample, this clonotype was seen a few times. The chain links TRBV9 to TRBJ1-1; D remains unclear. Germline-derived CDR1 and CDR2 are SGDLS and YYNGEE. V lost 0 bases, J lost 1 base, and 10 bases lay in between. The CDR3 contains 15 residues. CDR3 DNA: TGTGCCAGCAGCGTAGACGGCAGCTCGAACACTGAAGCTTTCTTT. Its protein product is CASSVDGSSNTEAFF.

This clonotype occurred a few times. CDR3 region: CASSLGARGSGELFF. DNA of the CDR3: TGTGCCAGCAGTTTAGGGGCCAGGGGCTCCGGGGAGCTGTTTTTT. V and J are TRBV12-3 or TRBV12-4 and TRBJ2-2, with D possibly matching TRBD1 (6 bases). The CDR3 runs 15 residues. Trimming removed 1 base from V and 6 bases from J, with 12 bases in between.

This clonotype showed up many times. The chain joins TRBV20-1 to TRBJ2-7; 7 positions match TRBD1. CDR3 length: 12 amino acids. Germline values: CDR1 DFQATT, CDR2 SNEGSKA (reference sequence). V shed 1 base, J shed 3 bases, and the junction held 0 bases outside the gene matches. CDR3 sequence: CSARGQGYEQYF. The CDR3 bases are TGCAGTGCTAGAGGACAGGGCTACGAGCAGTACTTC.

Details on this clonotype: Given a much more abundant clone one base away, this may be a read error. The chain employs TRBV20-1 and TRBJ2-3, with 10 bases identical to TRBD2. The V and J ends lost 3 bases and 2 bases, in that order; junction bases with no gene match: 5. The CDR3 has 15 residues. CDR1 and CDR2 from the germline V gene are DFQATT and SNEGSKA (reference sequence). The CDR3: CSARLAGAVTDTQYF. Written as DNA, the CDR3 is TGCAGTGCTAGGCTAGCGGGGGCGGTCACAGATACGCAGTATTTT.

This clonotype has more than one count but fewer than ten. This chain links TRBV29-1 with TRBJ1-1; the D is unclear. This CDR3 comprises 12 residues. V lost 6 bases and J lost 1, with 9 bases in between. Germline CDR1 is SQVTM and CDR2 is ANQGSEA. The CDR3 nucleotides read TGCAGCGTGATACGGGGGAACACTGAAGCTTTCTTT. Amino acids: CSVIRGNTEAFF.

In its sample, this clonotype was seen many times. CDR3 sequence: CASSEVRFNSPLHF. The CDR3 nucleotides are TGTGCCAGCAGTGAAGTCAGGTTCAACTCACCCCTCCACTTT. The chain carries TRBV6-1 and TRBJ1-6; unclear D gene. The V gene's germline CDR1 is MNHNS and CDR2 SASEGT. The length of the CDR3 is 14 residues. The V and J ends lost 1 base and 10 bases respectively, with 11 bases between them.

This clonotype was picked up a small number of times. J is TRBJ2-3 and V is TRBV29-1; TRBD2 matches at 7 bases. This CDR3 is built from 13 residues. CDR1 SQVTM and CDR2 ANQGSEA come from the germline V gene. The V and J ends lost 7 bases and 3 bases, in that order; junction bases with no gene match: 7. CDR3 nucleotides: TGCAGCGGAGGTGTGGGGGGGACAGATACGCAGTATTTT. This codes for CSGGVGGTDTQYF.

The sample holds many counts of this clonotype. This chain uses TRBV6-5 with TRBJ1-2; D is unclear. V dropped 0 bases and J dropped 6 bases, with 14 bases sitting between them. The CDR3 consists of 15 residues. Per the germline V gene, CDR1 is MNHEY and CDR2 is SVGAGI. The CDR3, as DNA: TGTGCCAGCAGTTACTCGAATGCCGGGATTAATGGCTACACCTTC. Residues: CASSYSNAGINGYTF.

The table lists this clonotype with a few counts. This CDR3 reads CSVEEGGFGEQYF. CDR3 in DNA: TGCAGCGTTGAAGAGGGCGGCTTTGGGGAGCAGTATTTT. V is TRBV29-1 and J is TRBJ2-3, with D hard to call. The V end was cut by 0 bases, the J end by 11 bases, with 15 bases between. The CDR3 is made up of 13 amino acids. Germline CDR1 is SQVTM and CDR2 is ANQGSEA.

This clonotype was detected only a few times. The chain couples TRBV20-1 to TRBJ2-2, with 8 bases aligning to TRBD2. CDR1 is DFQATT and CDR2 is SNEGSKA in the germline V gene (reference sequence). Trimming took 5 bases from V and 1 from J; bases not matched to a gene: 6. This CDR3 is 15 amino acids long. Here the CDR3 reads CSAYLAGLNTGELFF. Written as DNA, the CDR3 is TGCAGTGCTTATCTAGCGGGCCTGAACACCGGGGAGCTGTTTTTT.